The 19 T cell receptor beta chains given below trace back to one sample, sequenced in a study of identical twins. One entry per CDR3 protein, called by TCRdb with MiXCR from the 5' RACE reads. Among about 280,000 distinct CDR3 sequences listed, more than 6.5% were seen once. These data are also associated with another study on yellow fever vaccine responses in identical twins.

The sequenced sample was memory (CD45RO+) T cells sorted from blood. The receptors were gathered from a woman younger than 35 in good health.

This clonotype was counted a few times. The chain couples TRBV6-1 to TRBJ2-7; TRBD2 is a possible D gene (5 bases). Germline values: CDR1 MNHNS, CDR2 SASEGT. The CDR3 loop spans 14 amino acids. Trimming stripped 8 bases from V and 2 bases from J, with 16 bases between. The CDR3 spells CASERTPGPYEQYF. The CDR3, as DNA: TGTGCCAGCGAGCGGACCCCTGGCCCCTACGAGCAGTACTTC.

This clonotype was detected many times. The genes are TRBV15 and TRBJ2-5; D is perhaps TRBD1 (6 bases). The V gene lost 0 bases and the J gene lost 4 bases, with 12 bases spanning the gap. The CDR3 contains 15 residues. Germline V gives CDR1 LNHNV, CDR2 YYDKDF (reference sequence). CDR3: CATSRDTGPPETQYF. The CDR3, as DNA: TGTGCCACCAGCAGAGACACAGGGCCCCCAGAGACCCAGTACTTC.

This clonotype has at least ten counts. The V gene is TRBV28, the J gene TRBJ2-5; D is ambiguous. CDR1 and CDR2 from the germline V gene are MDHEN and SYDVKM. The CDR3 runs 14 residues. V lost 3 bases and J lost 1, with 9 bases in between. Here the CDR3 DNA reads TGTGCCAGCAGTTTGTACAGAGTCCAAGAGACCCAGTACTTC. Translating it yields CASSLYRVQETQYF.

This clonotype was seen a few times. DNA for the CDR3: TGCAGTGCAGGGGGGAGGCTAGCGGGAGTGGAAGAGCAGTACTTC. Amino acids: CSAGGRLAGVEEQYF. The rearrangement joins TRBV20-1 to TRBJ2-7; 10 positions agree with TRBD2. Trimming cost V 6 bases and J 7 bases; bases outside gene matches: 15. CDR1 is DFQATT, CDR2 SNEGSKA, per germline (reference sequence). This CDR3 has 15 amino acids.

The chain carries TRBV6-1 and TRBJ1-4, with 8 bases identical to TRBD1. CDR3 length: 13 amino acids. The V gene end was trimmed by 9 bases and the J gene end by 4 bases; junction bases not matched to a gene: 4. CDR1 and CDR2 (germline): MNHNS, SASEGT. Written as DNA, the CDR3 is TGTGCCAGTCGGGACAGGTTTAATGAAAAACTGTTTTTT. This codes for CASRDRFNEKLFF.

This chain connects TRBV7-7 to TRBJ2-7; possible D gene TRBD1, 5 bases. Trimming removed 5 bases at V and 4 bases at J, with 12 bases between. This CDR3 is 13 amino acids long. The germline CDR1 and CDR2 sequences are SSHAT and FNYEAQ (reference sequence). The CDR3 spells CASSHRQPYEQYV. CDR3 nucleotide sequence: TGTGCCAGCAGCCACCGACAGCCATACGAGCAGTACGTC.

This clonotype was seen at least ten times. The genes are TRBV5-1 and TRBJ2-1; no definite D call. Trimming shortened V by 0 bases and J by 1 base, and 8 bases separated the two germline ends. The length of the CDR3 is 15 residues. Germline V gene sequence: CDR1 SGHRS, CDR2 YFSETQ. For the CDR3, the DNA is TGCGCCAGCAGCTTGGATATGAAGTCCTACAATGAGCAGTTCTTC. Amino acid sequence: CASSLDMKSYNEQFF.

This clonotype was observed at least ten times. The chain uses TRBV3-1 and TRBJ1-1; D is ambiguous. The CDR3 is 14 amino acids. CDR1 is LGHDT and CDR2 is YNNKEL in the germline V gene (reference sequence). Trimming took off 2 bases at V and 0 bases at J, with 7 bases between the two ends. CDR3 nucleotide sequence: TGTGCCAGCAGCCAACTGCACATGAACACTGAAGCTTTCTTT. It codes for CASSQLHMNTEAFF.

This clonotype was picked up one time. The chain carries TRBV28 and TRBJ2-7; 7 bases are shared with TRBD2. V was clipped by 6 bases and J by 5 bases; unmatched bases: 10. Per the germline V gene, CDR1 is MDHEN and CDR2 is SYDVKM. CDR3 length: 14 residues. CDR3 loop: CASSSSGIIHEQYF. CDR3 coding DNA: TGTGCCAGCAGCTCGAGCGGGATTATTCACGAGCAGTACTTC.

This clonotype was detected only a few times. The V gene is TRBV15, the J gene TRBJ2-5, with TRBD2 identical over 8 bases. Germline V gene lookup returns CDR1 LNHNV and CDR2 YYDKDF (reference sequence). CDR3 length: 16 amino acids. V lost 0 bases and J lost 2; bases outside the gene matches: 5. Here the CDR3 reads CATSRDRAGGQETQYF. The CDR3 DNA reads as TGTGCCACCAGCAGAGATCGCGCGGGAGGACAAGAGACCCAGTACTTC.

There are many counts of this clonotype. The rearrangement links TRBV6-1 to TRBJ2-1; 11 nucleotides align to TRBD2. With V trimmed by 6 bases and J by 4 bases, 8 bases remained unmatched. The CDR3 has 16 residues. The V gene's germline CDR1 is MNHNS and CDR2 SASEGT. CDR3 loop: CASSTGLAELYNEQFF. The CDR3 coding sequence is TGTGCCAGCAGCACGGGACTAGCGGAGCTATACAATGAGCAGTTCTTC.

This clonotype was observed a handful of times. This chain uses TRBV7-3 with TRBJ2-2, with a tentative D call TRBD1 (5 bases). Trimming took 2 bases from V and 3 from J, leaving 7 bases between them. CDR1 is SGHTA and CDR2 is FQGTGA in the germline V gene. The CDR3 length is 14 residues. CDR3 region: CASSLGRDTGELFF. In DNA, the CDR3 is TGTGCCAGCAGCTTAGGCAGGGACACCGGGGAGCTGTTTTTT.

This clonotype was observed a few times. This sequence joins TRBV6-1 and TRBJ1-6; D gene unclear. The V end lost 1 base, the J end lost 4 bases, and 8 bases lay between the germline ends. The CDR3 is made up of 15 amino acids. Germline V gene data show CDR1 as MNHNS and CDR2 as SASEGT. This chain's CDR3 is CASSEGAGYNSPLHF. As DNA, the CDR3 is TGTGCCAGCAGTGAAGGTGCGGGGTATAATTCACCCCTCCACTTT.

With respect to this clonotype: A read error may explain this, as a much larger clone is one base away. The genes are TRBV20-1 and TRBJ2-2; a weak D match, TRBD2 (6 bases). The CDR3 has 16 residues. Germline CDR1 and CDR2: DFQATT and SNEGSKA (reference sequence). V gave up 0 bases and J gave up 6 bases, with 17 bases separating them. The DNA of the CDR3 is TGCAGTGCTAGAGATCCGACTAACGGGAGTTCCGGGGAGCTGTTTTTT. Amino acids: CSARDPTNGSSGELFF.

This clonotype was counted many times. V usage is TRBV5-1 and J usage is TRBJ2-3; no definite D call. The CDR3 has 14 residues. Germline CDR1 and CDR2: SGHRS and YFSETQ. The germline V and J ends were trimmed by 4 bases and 6 bases, with 15 bases remaining between them. The chain's CDR3 is CASSLARVGDTQYF. The CDR3 region has the DNA TGCGCCAGCAGCCTGGCCCGTGTTGGGGATACGCAGTATTTT. Based on the CDR3 plus reference TRBV5-1 and TRBJ2-3, the full variable domain is KAGVTQTPRYLIKTRGQQVTLSCSPISGHRSVSWYQQTPGQGLQFLFEYFSETQRNKGNFPGRFSGRQFSNSRSEMNVSTLELGDSALYLCASSLARVGDTQYFGPGTRLTVL.

This clonotype was detected many times. The chain couples TRBV15 to TRBJ2-5; 10 bases align to TRBD2. Losses at the gene ends were 0 bases for V and 5 bases for J; bases not matched to a gene: 15. Germline V gene lookup returns CDR1 LNHNV and CDR2 YYDKDF (reference sequence). The CDR3 has 19 amino acids. DNA of the CDR3: TGTGCCACCAGCAGAGATTACTTGATGAGCGGGGGGGCCTGGGAGACCCAGTACTTC. This gives the protein CATSRDYLMSGGAWETQYF.

The chain employs TRBV20-1 and TRBJ2-3; D may be TRBD2 (6 bases). CDR1 DFQATT and CDR2 SNEGSKA come from the germline V gene (reference sequence). This CDR3 has 14 amino acids. V was shortened by 1 base and J by 5 bases, with 13 bases between the two germline ends. CDR3: CSARVGGVGDTQYF. In nucleotides, the CDR3 is TGCAGTGCTAGAGTGGGCGGGGTAGGAGATACGCAGTATTTT.

The chain carries TRBV7-8 and TRBJ2-2; TRBD2 matches at 9 bases. Germline V CDR1 and CDR2: SGHVS, FQNEAQ. The CDR3 spans 18 residues. V shed 1 base, J shed 6 bases, and the junction held 12 bases outside the gene matches. Here the CDR3 reads CASSLGLAGGPSSGELFF. CDR3 nucleotide sequence: TGTGCCAGCAGCTTAGGGCTGGCGGGAGGGCCCTCGTCCGGGGAGCTGTTTTTT.

There are a few counts of this clonotype. The rearrangement joins TRBV5-1 to TRBJ2-1; tentatively, D is TRBD2 (7 bases). This CDR3 is 20 amino acids long. Per the germline V gene, CDR1 is SGHRS and CDR2 is YFSETQ. V was clipped by 0 bases and J by 5 bases, with 27 bases between them. CDR3 nucleotides: TGCGCCAGCAGCTTGGCGGGGGGCCCTAGGGCTACTAACCCCCACAATGAGCAGTTCTTC. Translating it yields CASSLAGGPRATNPHNEQFF. Full variable domain (remainder filled in from reference TRBV5-1 and TRBJ2-1): KAGVTQTPRYLIKTRGQQVTLSCSPISGHRSVSWYQQTPGQGLQFLFEYFSETQRNKGNFPGRFSGRQFSNSRSEMNVSTLELGDSALYLCASSLAGGPRATNPHNEQFFGPGTRLTVL.